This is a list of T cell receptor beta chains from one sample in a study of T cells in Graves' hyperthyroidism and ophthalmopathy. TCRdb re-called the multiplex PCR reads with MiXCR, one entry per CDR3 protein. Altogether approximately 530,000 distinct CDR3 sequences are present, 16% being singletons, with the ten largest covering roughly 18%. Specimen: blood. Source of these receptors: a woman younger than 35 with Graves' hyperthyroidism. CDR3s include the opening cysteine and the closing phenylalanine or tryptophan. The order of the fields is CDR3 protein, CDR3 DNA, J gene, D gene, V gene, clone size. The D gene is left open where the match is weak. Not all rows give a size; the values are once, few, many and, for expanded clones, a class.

CSVDKALDNEQFF	TGCAGCGTTGATAAAGCCCTTGACAATGAGCAGTTCTTC	TRBJ2-1	NA	TRBV29-1	few
CASYGGTSGGARDIQYF	TGTGCCAGCTACGGGGGGACTAGCGGGGGGGCTCGAGACATTCAGTACTTC	TRBJ2-4	TRBD2	TRBV6-1	NA
CSAELAGVYEQYF	TGCAGTGCCGAACTAGCGGGAGTCTACGAGCAGTACTTC	TRBJ2-7	TRBD2	TRBV20-1	many
CASSLVPDSSYNEQFF	TGTGCCAGCAGTTTGGTCCCGGACAGCTCCTACAATGAGCAGTTCTTC	TRBJ2-1	NA	TRBV27	many
CASSQDLQGNQPQHF	TGTGCCAGCAGCCAAGACTTACAGGGGAATCAGCCCCAGCATTTT	TRBJ1-5	TRBD1	TRBV3-1	NA
CASRHEGLAHEQFF	TGCGCCAGCAGACATGAAGGACTAGCACATGAGCAGTTCTTC	TRBJ2-1	TRBD2	TRBV4-1	NA
CASDGQSKTGANVLTF	TGTGCCAGCGACGGACAGTCGAAGACTGGGGCCAACGTCCTGACTTTC	TRBJ2-6	NA	TRBV5-8	few
CASSFSQRQSSYNEQFF	TGTGCCAGCAGCTTTTCTCAGCGGCAGAGCTCCTACAATGAGCAGTTCTTC	TRBJ2-1	NA	TRBV5-8	few
CASSLGLAEYQETQYF	TGTGCCAGCAGCTTAGGTCTAGCGGAATACCAAGAGACCCAGTACTTC	TRBJ2-5	TRBD2	TRBV11-3	many
CASSLSGGAYTF	TGTGCCAGCAGTCTGTCCGGGGGCGCCTACACCTTC	TRBJ1-2	NA	TRBV12-3/TRBV12-4	NA
CASSYDLRNSYEQYF	TGTGCCAGCAGTTACGACCTGCGTAACTCCTACGAGCAGTACTTC	TRBJ2-7	NA	TRBV6-2/TRBV6-3	NA
CASGDRKYEQYF	TGTGCCAGCGGGGACAGAAAATACGAGCAGTACTTC	TRBJ2-7	TRBD1	TRBV6-2/TRBV6-3	many
CASSPSLALLYNEQFF	TGTGCCAGCAGTCCCTCACTAGCGTTATTATACAATGAGCAGTTCTTC	TRBJ2-1	TRBD2	TRBV27	few
CASGGRQGTYEQYF	TGTGCCAGCGGGGGGAGACAGGGGACCTACGAGCAGTACTTC	TRBJ2-7	TRBD1	TRBV27	many
CASSSPPQGMAKNIQYF	TGTGCCAGCAGCTCTCCCCCACAGGGGATGGCCAAAAACATTCAGTACTTC	TRBJ2-4	TRBD1	TRBV5-6	many
CASSQDKGSETQYF	TGTGCCAGCAGCCAAGATAAGGGGTCGGAGACCCAGTACTTC	TRBJ2-5	NA	TRBV14	NA
CASSPAGGKNIQYF	TGTGCCAGCAGCCCTGCGGGGGGGAAAAACATTCAGTACTTC	TRBJ2-4	TRBD2	TRBV7-9	few
CAWIRLDRGGYEQYF	TGTGCCTGGATACGCTTGGACAGGGGGGGCTACGAGCAGTACTTC	TRBJ2-7	TRBD1	TRBV30	many
CASRVSGRGWQPQHF	TGTGCCAGCAGAGTTTCGGGGCGGGGGTGGCAGCCCCAGCATTTT	TRBJ1-5	NA	TRBV27	few
CAISRDSGRALNEQFF	TGTGCCATATCTCGAGATAGCGGGAGGGCCCTCAATGAGCAGTTCTTC	TRBJ2-1	TRBD2	TRBV19	NA
CASSVDTAAFSGNTIYF	TGTGCCAGCAGCGTAGACACAGCGGCATTCTCTGGAAACACCATATATTTT	TRBJ1-3	NA	TRBV9	few
CSVLVGGNQPQHF	TGCAGCGTCCTGGTAGGGGGCAATCAGCCCCAGCATTTT	TRBJ1-5	NA	TRBV29-1	NA
CAITQVSGGETQYF	TGTGCCATCACCCAGGTTTCGGGGGGAGAGACCCAGTACTTC	TRBJ2-5	TRBD2	TRBV10-3	many